A single sample gave rise to the 10 T cell receptor beta chains below, sequenced in a study of tumor and adjacent non-tumor tissue in lung cancer. No cell sorting was done before RNA was extracted from the tissue. TCRbeta libraries were built with three rounds of nested PCR, modified from ARM-PCR. A single record per CDR3 protein comes from TCRdb applying MiXCR to the multiplex PCR reads. Among 200,000 to 250,000 distinct CDR3 sequences listed, 70% to 75% were seen once. Sequencing was done on a sample of lung tumor tissue. The receptors originated from a man aged 60 to 75 with non-small cell lung cancer.

With respect to this clonotype: The junction and the germline gene differ at one end; a read error may be behind it. The chain is built from TRBV4-2 and TRBJ1-6, with D unclear. Germline V lookup: CDR1 LGHNA, CDR2 YNFKEQ. The CDR3 has 14 residues. The CDR3 loop reads CAISQDSEGSSLHF. In nucleotides, the CDR3 is TGTGCCATCAGCCAAGATTCGGAGGGCTCATCCCTCCACTTT.

This clonotype has a single count. J is TRBJ2-1 and V is TRBV7-8, with 8 bases lining up with TRBD2. Trimming at V came to 3 bases and at J to 13 bases, leaving 14 bases not matched to a gene. This CDR3 region has 15 residues. Germline lookup yields CDR1 SGHVS and CDR2 FQNEAQ. The CDR3 nucleotides read TGTGCCAGCAGCTTCCTCCCCGGGAGGGCCGGAGACCAGTTCTTC. It specifies CASSFLPGRAGDQFF.

Note on this clonotype: A much larger clone sits a single nucleotide away, making a read error possible. The CDR3, as DNA: TGTACCAGCAGTTGGACCGGGGGCACTGAAGCTTTCTTT. It yields the protein CTSSWTGGTEAFF. The chain uses TRBV6-5 and TRBJ1-1, with D maybe TRBD1 (5 bases). This CDR3 spans 13 amino acids. Germline V gives CDR1 MNHEY, CDR2 SVGAGI.

With regard to this clonotype: The junction shows a germline mismatch at one end, possibly a read error. The gene calls are TRBV6-6 and TRBJ2-3; D might be TRBD1 or TRBD2, each matching 7 bases. Germline-derived CDR1 and CDR2 are MNHNY and SVGAGI (reference sequence). This CDR3 spans 14 amino acids. The CDR3 is CASNYSRGGDTQYF. The CDR3 DNA follows: TGTGCCAGCAATTACTCCAGGGGGGGCGATACGCAGTATTTT.

Worth noting for this clonotype: This could be a read error, since a much larger clone is one nucleotide away. The V and J genes are TRBV11-2 and TRBJ1-2, with unresolved D. The CDR3 loop spans 15 amino acids. V lost 4 bases and J 0 bases, leaving 12 bases between the germline ends. Germline V CDR1 and CDR2: SGHAT, FQNNGV. CDR3: CASSSQWAANYGYTF. CDR3 bases: TGTGCCAGCAGCTCTCAGTGGGCCGCTAACTATGGCTACACCTTC. The full variable domain, rest sourced from reference TRBV11-2 and TRBJ1-2, is EAGVAQSPRYKIIEKRQSVAFWCNPISGHATLYWYQQILGQGPKLLIQFQNNGVVDDSQLPKDRFSAERLKGVDSTLKIQPAKLEDSAVYLCASSSQWAANYGYTFGSGTRLTVV.

Turning to this clonotype: The conserved phenylalanine or tryptophan is not found at the CDR3 terminus, so this likely reflects a read error. The DNA is omitted, as the CDR3 cannot be located on it reliably, and the CDR3 follows TCRdb's listing. V usage is TRBV6-5 and J usage is TRBJ1-1. The CDR3 has 13 residues if both end residues are counted. The germline V gene has CDR1 MNHEY and CDR2 SVGAGI. CDR3 protein: CASSYGANTEAII.

Comments on this clonotype: The conserved closing phenylalanine or tryptophan is absent in this CDR3, likely reflecting a read error. CDR3 in DNA: TGTGCCAGCAGTATGGGACAGGGGGCGAATACTGAAGCTTTCTAT. Amino acids: CASSMGQGANTEAFY. The chain joins TRBV12-3 or TRBV12-4 to TRBJ1-1; 12 bases fit TRBD1. The CDR3 extends over 15 amino acids. The V gene end was trimmed by 5 bases and the J gene end by 5 bases; junction bases not matched to a gene: 6.

In its sample, this clonotype was seen once. The chain couples TRBV11-2 to TRBJ2-7; D gene uncertain. Trimming removed 8 bases at V and 3 bases at J, with 20 bases between. Looked up from germline, CDR1 is SGHAT and CDR2 is FQNNGV. The CDR3 runs 15 residues. The CDR3 here is CASCVVSAVNYEQYF. For the CDR3, the DNA is TGTGCCAGCTGCGTAGTCTCCGCAGTTAACTACGAGCAGTACTTC.

This clonotype was recorded a few times. One base away lies a much larger clone, so this may be a sequencing read error. The chain recombines TRBV6-2 or TRBV6-3 with TRBJ1-5; 7 bases align to TRBD1. Trimming removed 7 bases from V and 2 bases from J; junction bases left unmatched: 8. This CDR3 is built from 15 residues. CDR1 is MNHEY and CDR2 is SVGEGT in the germline V gene. The CDR3 sequence: CASTSLTGRNQPQHF. CDR3 nucleotides: TGTGCCAGCACTTCCCTGACAGGGCGCAATCAGCCCCAGCATTTT.

This clonotype was seen a handful of times. A much larger clone is a single base away; this may be a read error. Here the CDR3 reads CASSDGGCEAFF. The CDR3 coding sequence is TGTGCCAGCAGTGATGGGGGATGTGAAGCTTTCTTT. The rearrangement uses TRBV6-1 and TRBJ1-1, with a weak D call TRBD1 (5 bases). V was clipped by 3 bases and J by 7 bases, with 9 bases between them. Germline-derived CDR1 and CDR2 are MNHNS and SASEGT. The CDR3 totals 12 residues.